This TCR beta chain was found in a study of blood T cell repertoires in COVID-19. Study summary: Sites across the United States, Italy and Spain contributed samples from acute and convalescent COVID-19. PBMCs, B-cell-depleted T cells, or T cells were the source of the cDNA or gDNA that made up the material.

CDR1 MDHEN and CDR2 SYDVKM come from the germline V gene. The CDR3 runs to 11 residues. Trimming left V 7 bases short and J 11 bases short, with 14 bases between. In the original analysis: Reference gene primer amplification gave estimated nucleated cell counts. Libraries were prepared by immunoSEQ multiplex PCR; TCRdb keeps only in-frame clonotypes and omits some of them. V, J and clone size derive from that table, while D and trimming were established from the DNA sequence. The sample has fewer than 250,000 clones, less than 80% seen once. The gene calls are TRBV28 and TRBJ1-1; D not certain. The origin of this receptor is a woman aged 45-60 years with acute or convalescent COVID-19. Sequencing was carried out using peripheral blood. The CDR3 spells CASKSVGQAFF. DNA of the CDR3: TGTGCCAGCAAATCCGTTGGGCAGGCTTTCTTT.